A single sample gave rise to the 3 T cell receptor beta chains below, sequenced in a study of blood T cell repertoires in COVID-19. TCRdb's table, derived via immunoSEQ multiplex PCR, lists solely in-frame clones and lacks some. Among 250,000 or so clones listed, 70% to 90% were seen once. Sequenced input: peripheral blood. These receptors were obtained from a man aged 60-69 years with acute or convalescent COVID-19.

The V call is TRBV27, the J call TRBJ2-1, with 8 bases identical to TRBD2. The germline V gene encodes CDR1 MNHEY and CDR2 SMNVEV (reference sequence). The CDR3 is made up of 18 amino acids. Losses at the gene ends were 3 bases for V and 8 bases for J; bases not matched to a gene: 18. DNA for the CDR3: TGTGCCAGCAGTTTTAGGTCCGTCAGGCACGAGCGGGAGCATGAGCAGTTCTTC. Translation: CASSFRSVRHEREHEQFF.

This clone was seen a single time. The V and J genes are TRBV19 and TRBJ2-1, with D hard to call. The germline CDR1 and CDR2 sequences are LNHDA and SQIVND (reference sequence). This CDR3 spans 14 amino acids. The ends were cut back, 3 bases at V and 4 bases at J, with 10 bases in the middle. The CDR3 spells CASSMSTLYNEQFF. The CDR3 nucleotides are TGTGCCAGTAGTATGAGTACCCTGTACAATGAGCAGTTCTTC.

This chain links TRBV5-1 with TRBJ1-5; weak D call: TRBD1 (6 bases). V lost 2 bases and J lost 5, with 11 bases in between. Germline CDR1 is SGHRS and CDR2 is YFSETQ. There are 14 residues in the CDR3. The DNA for the CDR3 is TGCGCCAGCAGCTTCACAGGGCGGGATCAGCCCCAGCATTTT. Its translation is CASSFTGRDQPQHF.